The subject of this entry is one T cell receptor (beta chain). The CDR3 spans 17 residues. Germline-derived CDR1 and CDR2 are LGHDT and YNNKEL (reference sequence). Trimming left V 3 bases short and J 9 bases short, with 24 bases between. These data belong to a study of blood T cell repertoires in COVID-19. Study overall: T cells, B-cell-depleted T cells, or PBMCs supplied cDNA or gDNA.

As processed by the authors: From reference gene primer amplification, estimates of nucleated cell counts were derived. Sequenced by immunoSEQ multiplex PCR; TCRdb stores in-frame clones only, minus some. V, J and clone size are those of that table, while D and trimming were read from the DNA. The repertoire holds 250,000 to 300,000 clones, nearly 90% seen once, with around 1% in the top ten. Cohorts were assigned according to the clinical history that participants reported. Cohort 3 recovered donors had two negative PCRs, clearance, or symptom resolution. The V gene is TRBV3-1 (or the pseudogene TRBV3-2), the J gene TRBJ2-1, with a possible D match to TRBD2 (6 bases). This receptor was obtained from a woman in her thirties who had recovered from COVID-19. What was sequenced was PBMCs or T cells enriched from blood (not recorded which). The CDR3 loop is CASSQGTSSSYTGEQFF. DNA of the CDR3: TGTGCCAGCAGCCAGGGAACTAGCTCCTCCTATACGGGTGAGCAGTTCTTC.